This T cell receptor (beta chain) appears in the sequencing data of a study of cytomegalovirus exposure and HLA in healthy donors. Whole-study results and caveats: Among CMV-associated TCR beta chains, most appeared HLA-restricted in a later analysis.

The germline CDR1 and CDR2 sequences are LNHNV and YYDKDF (reference sequence). The V and J ends lost 3 bases and 1 base, in that order; junction bases with no gene match: 8. The CDR3 consists of 18 residues. With 60 Vbeta and 13 Jbeta primers, the PCR was carried out. Profiled with immunoSEQ multiplex PCR; TCRdb holds only in-frame clones, not every one. Here the sample spans about 76,000 clones, around 80% being singletons. Concerning this clone: The antigen is unknown.

The receptor's source is a male donor in good health and CMV-seropositive. Sequenced: PBMCs. The chain couples TRBV15 to TRBJ2-4; TRBD1 matches at 11 bases. The CDR3: CATSRDRGRAFAKNIQYF. The CDR3 region has the DNA TGTGCCACCAGCAGGGACAGGGGGCGCGCGTTTGCCAAAAACATTCAGTACTTC. The whole variable domain, filled in from reference TRBV15 and TRBJ2-4, reads DAMVIQNPRYQVTQFGKPVTLSCSQTLNHNVMYWYQQKSSQAPKLLFHYYDKDFNNEADTPDNFQSRRPNTSFCFLDIRSPGLGDTAMYLCATSRDRGRAFAKNIQYFGAGTRLSVL.